Presented here are 14 T cell receptor beta chains from one specimen sequenced in a study of cytomegalovirus exposure and HLA in healthy donors. PCR amplification relied on 60 Vbeta primers (plus 13 Jbeta primers). Produced via immunoSEQ multiplex PCR; TCRdb's table is partial and in-frame only. The sample includes 200,000 or so clones, roughly 83% of them seen just once. The specimen sequenced was PBMCs. Source of these receptors: a male donor in good health and CMV-seropositive.

The chain uses TRBV6-5 and TRBJ2-3, with D possibly being TRBD1 (5 bases). CDR1 and CDR2 from the germline V gene are MNHEY and SVGAGI. The CDR3 is 14 amino acids. The V gene lost 8 bases and the J gene lost 6 bases, with 18 bases spanning the gap. The chain's CDR3 is CASARALAGDTQYF. CDR3 DNA sequence: TGTGCCAGCGCTAGGGCCCTGGCAGGGGATACGCAGTATTTT.

The rearrangement joins TRBV27 to TRBJ2-7, with 8 bases fitting TRBD1. The CDR3 runs to 19 residues. The germline V gene has CDR1 MNHEY and CDR2 SMNVEV (reference sequence). V gave up 2 bases and J gave up 3 bases; unmatched junction bases: 18. In DNA, the CDR3 is TGTGCCAGCAGTTTAGTTGGGAGGAACAGGGGGGCCCGGGGCTACGAGCAGTACTTC. Translated: CASSLVGRNRGARGYEQYF.

The chain couples TRBV28 to TRBJ2-3; 8 nucleotides agree with TRBD1. The CDR3 spans 14 residues. V lost 5 bases to trimming and J lost 2 bases; unmatched junction nucleotides: 3. Germline CDR1 is MDHEN and CDR2 is SYDVKM. The CDR3 coding sequence is TGTGCCAGCAGTCCGGGACAGGTCACAGATACGCAGTATTTT. It is translated as CASSPGQVTDTQYF. The entire variable domain, with the rest obtained from reference TRBV28 and TRBJ2-3, is as follows: DVKVTQSSRYLVKRTGEKVFLECVQDMDHENMFWYRQDPGLGLRLIYFSYDVKMKEKGDIPEGYSVSREKKERFSLILESASTNQTSMYLCASSPGQVTDTQYFGPGTRLTVL.

This CDR3 reads CASSESSGGQRGGAMNTEAFF. The CDR3 bases are TGCGCCAGCAGTGAGTCGAGCGGCGGGCAGAGGGGGGGGGCAATGAACACTGAAGCTTTCTTT. This chain links TRBV10-1 with TRBJ1-1; a possible D gene is TRBD1 (6 bases). V gave up 0 bases and J gave up 0 bases, with 26 bases separating them. The CDR3 has 21 residues. Germline V CDR1 and CDR2: WNHNN, SYGVQD (reference sequence).

CDR3 loop: CASSSRDNPYEQYF. CDR3 nucleotide sequence: TGTGCCAGCAGTTCACGGGACAATCCATACGAGCAGTACTTC. The rearrangement links TRBV28 to TRBJ2-7, with D perhaps TRBD1 (6 bases). CDR3 length: 14 residues. Trimming removed 4 bases from V and 4 bases from J, with 14 bases in between. The germline CDR1 and CDR2 sequences are MDHEN and SYDVKM. Filled out from reference TRBV28 and TRBJ2-7, the complete variable domain reads DVKVTQSSRYLVKRTGEKVFLECVQDMDHENMFWYRQDPGLGLRLIYFSYDVKMKEKGDIPEGYSVSREKKERFSLILESASTNQTSMYLCASSSRDNPYEQYFGPGTRLTVT.

This chain joins TRBV10-3 and TRBJ1-1; 8 bases agree with TRBD1. Germline CDR1 is ENHRY and CDR2 is SYGVKD. The length of the CDR3 is 14 residues. With V trimmed by 6 bases and J by 3 bases, 6 bases remained unmatched. The DNA for the CDR3 is TGTGCCATCAGGTCGACAGGGGCTGACACTGAAGCTTTCTTT. Residues: CAIRSTGADTEAFF.

The V call is TRBV29-1, the J call TRBJ1-1; possibly TRBD1 for D (5 bases). From germline, CDR1 is SQVTM and CDR2 ANQGSEA. The CDR3 has 12 residues. With 7 bases removed from V and 3 bases from J, the gap between germline ends came to 12 bases. The CDR3 here is CSAEGADTEAFF. The CDR3 region has the DNA TGCAGCGCCGAAGGGGCAGACACTGAAGCTTTCTTT.

The sample holds a few counts of this clone. CDR3 DNA sequence: TGCGCCAGCAGCTTGCTAGCAGCGGGTCTAGATACGCAGTATTTT. It encodes CASSLLAAGLDTQYF. The V and J genes are TRBV5-1 and TRBJ2-3; tentatively, D is TRBD2 (6 bases). The CDR3 runs to 15 residues. The germline V and J ends were trimmed by 1 base and 5 bases, with 14 bases remaining between them. Germline V gene sequence: CDR1 SGHRS, CDR2 YFSETQ.

The V and J genes are TRBV28 and TRBJ1-1; TRBD1 matches 10 bases. The CDR3 length is 14 residues. With 9 bases clipped from V and 4 bases from J, the junction kept 8 bases outside the gene matches. The germline CDR1 and CDR2 sequences are MDHEN and SYDVKM. CDR3 region: CASSDGTGVTEAFF. The DNA for the CDR3 is TGTGCCAGTAGCGACGGGACAGGGGTCACTGAAGCTTTCTTT.

V and J are TRBV7-2 and TRBJ2-1, with TRBD1 matching 10 bases. The V and J ends lost 2 bases and 7 bases, in that order; junction bases with no gene match: 5. Germline values: CDR1 SGHTA, CDR2 FQGNSA. The CDR3 totals 15 residues. CDR3 residues: CASSLRQGAGNEQFF. CDR3 coding DNA: TGTGCCAGCAGCTTACGACAGGGGGCCGGTAATGAGCAGTTCTTC.

The rearrangement links TRBV4-1 to TRBJ2-6; no reliable D call. This CDR3 is 14 amino acids long. The germline CDR1 and CDR2 sequences are MGHRA and YSYEKL. Trimming shortened V by 4 bases and J by 3 bases, and 7 bases separated the two germline ends. The CDR3 sequence is CASSLSGGANVLTF. DNA for the CDR3: TGCGCCAGCAGCCTTTCCGGTGGGGCCAACGTCCTGACTTTC.

V usage is TRBV7-3 and J usage is TRBJ2-2; possibly TRBD2 for D (5 bases). The CDR3 contains 14 residues. Between the trimmed V and J ends, which lost 5 bases and 7 bases, there was a span of 14 bases. The germline gives CDR1 SGHTA, CDR2 FQGTGA. The CDR3 protein is CASSRYSADGELFF. The DNA for the CDR3 is TGTGCCAGCAGCCGTTATAGCGCCGACGGGGAGCTGTTTTTT.

The gene calls are TRBV19 and TRBJ1-5, with 9 positions matching TRBD1. Germline V gene sequence: CDR1 LNHDA, CDR2 SQIVND (reference sequence). This CDR3 contains 15 residues. The V segment lost 3 bases and the J segment 6 bases; nucleotides outside the gene matches: 6. The CDR3 bases are TGTGCCAGTAGTATCGACAGGGGGGTCACTCAGCCCCAGCATTTT. Residues: CASSIDRGVTQPQHF.

V gene TRBV7-9 combines with J gene TRBJ1-5; the D gene is possibly TRBD1 (6 bases). CDR1 is SEHNR and CDR2 is FQNEAQ in the germline V gene (reference sequence). The V gene lost 1 base and the J gene lost 4 bases, with 14 bases spanning the gap. This CDR3 has 16 amino acids. The CDR3 DNA follows: TGTGCCAGCAGCTTAGGGAAACAGGGTTGGAATCAGCCCCAGCATTTT. Encoded protein: CASSLGKQGWNQPQHF.